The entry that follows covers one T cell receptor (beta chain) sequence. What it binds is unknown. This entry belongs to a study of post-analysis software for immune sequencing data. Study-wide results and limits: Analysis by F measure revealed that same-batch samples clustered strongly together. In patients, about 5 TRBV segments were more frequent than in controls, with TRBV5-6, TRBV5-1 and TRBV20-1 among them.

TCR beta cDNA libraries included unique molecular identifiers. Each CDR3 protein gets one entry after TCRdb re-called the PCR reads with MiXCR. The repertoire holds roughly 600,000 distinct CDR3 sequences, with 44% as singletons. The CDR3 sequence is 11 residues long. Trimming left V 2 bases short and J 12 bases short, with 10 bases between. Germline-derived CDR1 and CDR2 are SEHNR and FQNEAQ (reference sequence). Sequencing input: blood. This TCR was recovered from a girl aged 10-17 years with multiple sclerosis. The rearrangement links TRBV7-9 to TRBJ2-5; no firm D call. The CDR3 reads CASSLLGSEYF. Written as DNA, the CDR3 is TGTGCCAGCAGCTTACTGGGTTCAGAGTACTTC.